Presented here are 10 T cell receptor beta chains from one specimen sequenced in a study of blood T cells in healthy people across ages (dated by TCRdb to about 2015). Receptors were amplified or captured by 5' RACE. These reads were obtained on an Illumina HiSeq 2500. A second about 6 to 11 cycle PCR used a sample-barcoded 5' primer and a J-beta primer mix. TCRdb handled the public reads itself, with Q25 trimming in fastp and clone calling in MiXCR, and kept productive beta chains. Records with the same CDR3 protein are collapsed into one entry carrying the most frequent genes and DNA. The sample profile shows about 970,000 distinct CDR3 sequences; roughly half of them were found once. Roughly a fifth of the sample comes from the top ten. Input material: blood. Source of these receptors: a woman aged 60-75 years in good health.

The rearrangement uses TRBV20-1 and TRBJ2-5; D not certain. Gene TRBJ2-7 matches the end of the DNA better, so the J call may be wrong. Germline assignment: CDR1 DFQATT and CDR2 SNEGSKA (reference sequence). The CDR3 is made up of 13 amino acids. CDR3: CSAREDAVNEQYF. The DNA for the CDR3 is TGCAGTGCTAGAGAAGACGCGGTGAACGAGCAGTACTTC.

This clonotype was counted a few times. The chain uses TRBV7-9 and TRBJ2-1; the D gene is possibly TRBD2 (6 bases). This CDR3 is 17 amino acids long. Germline assignment: CDR1 SEHNR and CDR2 FQNEAQ (reference sequence). Trimming cost V 5 bases and J 4 bases, with 21 bases left between them. Here the CDR3 reads CASSEPEPRLDYNEQFF. The CDR3 DNA sequence: TGTGCCAGCAGCGAACCCGAACCGCGACTAGATTACAATGAGCAGTTCTTC.

This clonotype was recorded once. This chain links TRBV20-1 with TRBJ1-6; TRBD1 is a possible D gene (5 bases). In germline, CDR1 is DFQATT, CDR2 SNEGSKA (reference sequence). V lost 2 bases, J lost 8 bases, and 16 bases lay in between. This CDR3 region has 15 residues. Here the CDR3 reads CSARQTYTGDSPLHF. Written as DNA, the CDR3 is TGCAGTGCTAGACAGACCTATACGGGGGATTCACCCCTCCACTTT.

The V call is TRBV5-1, the J call TRBJ1-2, with D tentatively TRBD1 (6 bases). CDR3 length: 14 amino acids. Trimming removed 3 bases at V and 0 bases at J, with 9 bases between. CDR1 SGHRS and CDR2 YFSETQ come from the germline V gene. The CDR3 DNA is TGCGCCAGCAGCTACAGGGTTGCTAACTATGGCTACACCTTC. This sequence encodes CASSYRVANYGYTF.

This clonotype was detected only once. The gene calls are TRBV12-3 or TRBV12-4 and TRBJ2-3, with 8 bases lining up with TRBD2. This CDR3 comprises 17 residues. V trimming: 5 bases; J trimming: 6 bases; junction bases outside the gene matches: 16. Here the CDR3 reads CASSQPPELADRDTQYF. In DNA, the CDR3 is TGTGCCAGCAGTCAACCTCCTGAACTAGCGGACCGGGATACGCAGTATTTT.

Concerning this clonotype itself: The germline gene is not matched at one end of the junction; a read error may be the cause. This rearrangement joins TRBV5-1 to TRBJ2-4; maybe TRBD2 (5 bases). The last part of the DNA fits TRBJ2-7 better; the J call may be wrong. This CDR3 spans 15 amino acids. From germline, CDR1 is SGHRS and CDR2 YFSETQ. The CDR3 bases are TGCGCCAGCAACTTGGCCAGTGGGAGTGGCGGCGAGCAGTACTTC. It codes for CASNLASGSGGEQYF.

This clonotype showed up just a few times. The CDR3 reads CASRKGDRNTDTQYF. The CDR3 DNA reads as TGTGCCAGCAGGAAGGGGGACAGAAACACAGATACGCAGTATTTT. This rearrangement joins TRBV6-1 to TRBJ2-3; 7 positions agree with TRBD1. The germline V gene encodes CDR1 MNHNS and CDR2 SASEGT. CDR3 length equals 15 residues. With 6 bases clipped from V and 2 bases from J, the junction kept 8 bases outside the gene matches.

This clonotype was observed at least ten times. The chain uses TRBV20-1 and TRBJ2-7; no clear D. V was cut by 3 bases and J by 2 bases, with 14 bases left in between. The CDR3 runs to 14 residues. The germline V gene has CDR1 DFQATT and CDR2 SNEGSKA (reference sequence). CDR3 bases: TGCAGTGCTAGGAACCCGCAAGGGCCCTACGAGCAGTACTTC. Protein sequence: CSARNPQGPYEQYF.

As for this clonotype: At one of its ends the junction is not consistent with the germline gene, which may arise from a read error. This chain uses TRBV18 with TRBJ2-1, with 9 bases that match TRBD2. The CDR3 is made up of 15 amino acids. Germline V lookup: CDR1 KGHSH, CDR2 LQKENI. This chain's CDR3 is CASSVAGVTYNVQFF. The CDR3 bases are TGTGCCAGCTCAGTAGCGGGGGTCACCTACAATGTGCAGTTCTTC. Together with reference TRBV18 and TRBJ2-1, the CDR3 gives the full variable domain: NAGVMQNPRHLVRRRGQEARLRCSPMKGHSHVYWYRQLPEEGLKFMVYLQKENIIDESGMPKERFSAEFPKEGPSILRIQQVVRGDSAAYFCASSVAGVTYNVQFFGPGTRLTVL.

A note on this clonotype: The junction does not match germline at one end; this may be a read error. This chain connects TRBV4-2 to TRBJ1-1; the D is unclear. This CDR3 has 17 residues. Germline-derived CDR1 and CDR2 are LGHNA and YNFKEQ. This CDR3 reads CASNQGRAGSMNTEAFF. The DNA of the CDR3 is TGTGCCAGCAACCAAGGAAGAGCGGGCTCTATGAACACTGAAGCTTTCTTT.